The 14 T cell receptor beta chains below all came from one sample that was sequenced in a study of OX40 agonist ivuxolimab in advanced cancers. The assay was immunoSEQ multiplex PCR, and TCRdb's table has in-frame clones only and misses some. The sample lists about 83,000 clones; about 81% were seen once. The sample consisted of CD4+ or CD8+ T cells sorted from blood, taken in a trial of the OX40 agonist ivuxolimab. These receptors were obtained from an adult with an advanced solid tumor such as melanoma, head and neck, liver or kidney cancer.

The chain combines TRBV12-5 with TRBJ1-5; TRBD1 might be the D (5 bases). The CDR3 loop spans 20 amino acids. Looked up from germline, CDR1 is LGHNT and CDR2 is FRNRAP. V lost 6 bases to trimming and J lost 0 bases, with 27 bases between them. CDR3 bases: TGTGCTAGTGGCCGGGGACCAGCCTCCACCTCAGAAAATAGCAATCAGCCCCAGCATTTT. Translated: CASGRGPASTSENSNQPQHF.

The chain has TRBV9 and TRBJ2-1; D is perhaps TRBD2 (6 bases). CDR3 length: 13 amino acids. CDR1 is SGDLS, CDR2 YYNGEE, per germline. The V end was cut by 3 bases, the J end by 9 bases, with 13 bases between. CDR3 coding DNA: TGTGCCAGCAGCGACGGGAACGGGGGTGAGCAGTTCTTC. Amino acid sequence: CASSDGNGGEQFF.

V gene TRBV5-1 combines with J gene TRBJ2-7; D is undetermined. The germline V gene encodes CDR1 SGHRS and CDR2 YFSETQ. CDR3 length: 16 amino acids. V lost 4 bases to trimming and J lost 2 bases, with 19 bases between them. CDR3 amino acids: CASSRSNSQITYEQYF. The CDR3 DNA follows: TGCGCCAGCAGCCGTTCCAACTCCCAGATTACCTACGAGCAGTACTTC.

J is TRBJ2-7 and V is TRBV7-2; 7 nucleotides match TRBD2. V trimming: 5 bases; J trimming: 10 bases; junction bases outside the gene matches: 20. Germline values: CDR1 SGHTA, CDR2 FQGNSA. The CDR3 is 16 amino acids. Here the CDR3 reads CASSTSYWAGEGEQYF. The CDR3 nucleotides read TGTGCCAGCAGCACCAGCTACTGGGCGGGAGAGGGAGAACAGTACTTC.

In its sample, this clone was seen once. The rearrangement joins TRBV19 to TRBJ2-3, with 7 bases identical to TRBD2. The CDR3 contains 15 residues. V was pared by 3 bases and J by 0 bases, with 3 bases of the junction left unmatched. Looked up from germline, CDR1 is LNHDA and CDR2 is SQIVND (reference sequence). In nucleotides, the CDR3 is TGTGCCAGTAGTATTGGGGGGGGTAGCACAGATACGCAGTATTTT. Translated, it gives CASSIGGGSTDTQYF.

This chain joins TRBV6-6 and TRBJ1-2; D is uncertain. The CDR3 runs to 14 residues. Trimming took 1 base from V and 5 from J, leaving 11 bases between them. The germline V gene has CDR1 MNHNY and CDR2 SVGAGI (reference sequence). The CDR3 spells CASSYYGGEYGYTF. In DNA, the CDR3 is TGTGCCAGCAGTTACTACGGCGGAGAATATGGCTACACCTTC.

The CDR3 nucleotides read TGTGCCAGCAGATTTCTCGGGACAGCAAATCAGCCCCAGCATTTT. Translating gives CASRFLGTANQPQHF. J is TRBJ1-5 and V is TRBV6-7; the match to TRBD1 covers 7 bases. TRBV6-7 is an ORF; its function is uncertain. Unmatched junction bases numbered 9, after V lost 6 bases and J lost 4 bases. The CDR3 extends over 15 amino acids.

The chain combines TRBV6-6 with TRBJ1-1; D call uncertain. The V and J ends lost 8 bases and 1 base respectively, with 8 bases between them. The CDR3 spans 12 residues. In germline, CDR1 is MNHNY, CDR2 SVGAGI (reference sequence). DNA of the CDR3: TGTGCCAGCTGGCGGGGGAACACTGAAGCTTTCTTT. Translation: CASWRGNTEAFF.

In this sample, this clone turned up once. The rearrangement uses TRBV10-1 and TRBJ2-7; 10 bases agree with TRBD1. The CDR3 covers 15 residues. V was pared by 6 bases and J by 7 bases, with 12 bases of the junction left unmatched. Germline V lookup: CDR1 WNHNN, CDR2 SYGVQD (reference sequence). This CDR3 is CASSLAGTGDVEQYF. The CDR3 bases are TGCGCCAGCAGCCTGGCCGGGACAGGGGATGTGGAGCAGTACTTC.

As regards this clone: This sample includes further DNA sequences coding for the same CDR3. The genes are TRBV7-9 and TRBJ2-1; 9 bases match TRBD1. Germline CDR1 reads SEHNR; CDR2 reads FQNEAQ (reference sequence). Unmatched junction bases numbered 5, after V lost 4 bases and J lost 7 bases. This CDR3 contains 14 residues. This CDR3 reads CASSSGQGWNEQFF. CDR3 coding DNA: TGTGCCAGCAGCTCGGGACAGGGTTGGAATGAGCAGTTCTTC.

This clone was observed a handful of times. The chain joins TRBV5-1 to TRBJ1-6; 8 bases match TRBD1. The CDR3 is 16 amino acids. Germline lookup yields CDR1 SGHRS and CDR2 YFSETQ. After removal of 0 bases from V and 9 bases from J, the junction contained 8 bases not matched to a gene. In DNA form, the CDR3 reads TGCGCCAGCAGCTTGGACGGGACAGGCCGAGTTTCACCCCTCCACTTT. Translated: CASSLDGTGRVSPLHF.

The rearrangement uses TRBV15 and TRBJ1-5; weak D call: TRBD1 (5 bases). CDR1 LNHNV and CDR2 YYDKDF come from the germline V gene (reference sequence). The V end lost 0 bases, the J end lost 4 bases, and 10 bases lay between the germline ends. The CDR3 extends over 15 amino acids. CDR3 sequence (DNA): TGTGCCACCAGCAGAGAGGGGCAGGGAAATCAGCCCCAGCATTTT. This sequence encodes CATSREGQGNQPQHF.

V usage is TRBV6-1 and J usage is TRBJ1-1; D not resolved. The CDR3 runs to 14 residues. Germline CDR1 reads MNHNS; CDR2 reads SASEGT. Deletions cut 7 bases from V and 0 bases from J, with 12 bases between. CDR3 sequence (DNA): TGTGCCAGCATCCGTGGACTGATGAACACTGAAGCTTTCTTT. This translates into CASIRGLMNTEAFF.

This clone was seen more than once but under ten times. The V gene is TRBV7-9, the J gene TRBJ1-2, with D tentatively TRBD1 (6 bases). Germline V gene lookup returns CDR1 SEHNR and CDR2 FQNEAQ (reference sequence). V lost 4 bases and J 4 bases, leaving 19 bases between the germline ends. The CDR3 has 16 residues. The CDR3 protein is CASSSQNTGPFYGYTF. The CDR3 bases are TGTGCCAGCAGCTCTCAAAACACAGGGCCTTTCTATGGCTACACCTTC.